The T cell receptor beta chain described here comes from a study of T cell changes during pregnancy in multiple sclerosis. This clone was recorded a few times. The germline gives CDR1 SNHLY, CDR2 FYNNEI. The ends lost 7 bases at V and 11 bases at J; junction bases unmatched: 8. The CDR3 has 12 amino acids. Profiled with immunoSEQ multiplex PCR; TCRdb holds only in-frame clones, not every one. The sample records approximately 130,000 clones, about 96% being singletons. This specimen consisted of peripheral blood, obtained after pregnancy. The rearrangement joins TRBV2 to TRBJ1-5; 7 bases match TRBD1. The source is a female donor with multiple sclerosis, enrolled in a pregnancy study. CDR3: CASKEGALAQHF. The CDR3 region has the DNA TGTGCCAGCAAGGAGGGGGCTCTGGCCCAGCATTTT.